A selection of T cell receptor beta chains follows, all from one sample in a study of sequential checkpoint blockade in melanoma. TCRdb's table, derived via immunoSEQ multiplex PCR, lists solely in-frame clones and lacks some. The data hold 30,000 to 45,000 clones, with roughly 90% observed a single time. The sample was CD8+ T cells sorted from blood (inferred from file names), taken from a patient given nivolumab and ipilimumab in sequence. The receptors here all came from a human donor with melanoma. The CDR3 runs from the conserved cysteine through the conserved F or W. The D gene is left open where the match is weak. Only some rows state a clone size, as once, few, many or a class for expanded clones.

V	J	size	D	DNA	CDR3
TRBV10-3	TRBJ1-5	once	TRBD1	TGTGCCATCTCGGCACAGGGGGCTGGCAATCAGCCCCAGCATTTT	CAISAQGAGNQPQHF
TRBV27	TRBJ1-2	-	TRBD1	TGTGCCAGCAGTTTAGGGGACAGGGGGAGGCCCTATGGCTACACCTTC	CASSLGDRGRPYGYTF
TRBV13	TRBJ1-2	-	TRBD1	TGTGCCAGCAGACAGCAGGGGGCGCTTGACTATGGCTACACCTTC	CASRQQGALDYGYTF
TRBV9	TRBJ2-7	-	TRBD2	TGTGCCAGCAGCGTAGGGGGGGGAGCCTACGAGCAGTACTTC	CASSVGGGAYEQYF
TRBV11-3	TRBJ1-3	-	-	TGTGCCAGCAGCTTAGTACCGAGCTCTGGAAACACCATATATTTT	CASSLVPSSGNTIYF
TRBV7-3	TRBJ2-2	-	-	TGTGCCAGCAGCTATCGACAGAGCACCGGGGAGCTGTTTTTT	CASSYRQSTGELFF
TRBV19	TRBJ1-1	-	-	TGTGCCATCGGGGGGGGCCTAAACACTGAAGCTTTCTTT	CAIGGGLNTEAFF
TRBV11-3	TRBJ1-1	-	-	TGTGCCAGCAGCTTATCGTACAGAGCGAACACTGAAGCTTTCTTT	CASSLSYRANTEAFF
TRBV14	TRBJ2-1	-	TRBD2	TGTGCCTCTCAGCCACTAGCGGGAGTGAATGAGCAGTTCTTC	CASQPLAGVNEQFF
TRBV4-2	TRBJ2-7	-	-	TGTGCCAGCAGCCAAGATATTCCAGGTCCCTCCTACGAGCAGTACTTC	CASSQDIPGPSYEQYF
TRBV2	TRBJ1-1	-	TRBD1	TGTGCCAGCAGTGACGGACAGGGGTCCCTCACTGAAGCTTTCTTT	CASSDGQGSLTEAFF
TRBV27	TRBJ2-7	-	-	TGTGCCAGCAGTTTAGCCCCTACAGCCTACGAGCAGTACTTC	CASSLAPTAYEQYF
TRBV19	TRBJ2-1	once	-	TGTGCCAGTAGTATATGGATTGGGGCCGCATACAATGAGCAGTTCTTC	CASSIWIGAAYNEQFF
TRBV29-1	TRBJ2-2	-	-	TGCAGCGTTCTTGGACAGTCGGGGGAGCTGTTTTTT	CSVLGQSGELFF
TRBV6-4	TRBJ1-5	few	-	TGTGCCAGCAGTCCGGGAGGGGATAGCAATCAGCCCCAGCATTTT	CASSPGGDSNQPQHF
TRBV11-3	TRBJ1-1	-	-	TGTGCCAGCAGCTTTGTCATCACTGAAGCTTTCTTT	CASSFVITEAFF
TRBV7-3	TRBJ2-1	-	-	TGTGCCAGCAGCTTATTGCCGGGGGACAATGAGCAGTTCTTC	CASSLLPGDNEQFF
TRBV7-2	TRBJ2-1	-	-	TGTGCCAGCAGCTTCCTCCGGAATGAGCAGTTCTTC	CASSFLRNEQFF
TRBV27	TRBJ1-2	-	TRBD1	TGTGCCAGCAGTTTAGGACAGGCTAACTATGGCTACACCTTC	CASSLGQANYGYTF
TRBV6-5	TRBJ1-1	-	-	TGTGCCAGCAGTTCCGTGGACAGTCTGAACACTGAAGCTTTCTTT	CASSSVDSLNTEAFF
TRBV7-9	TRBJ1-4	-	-	TGTGCCAGCAGCTACACCACAACTAATGAAAAACTGTTTTTT	CASSYTTTNEKLFF
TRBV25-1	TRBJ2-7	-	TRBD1	TGTGCCAGCAGTACAGGGGGACCTGGCGAGCAGTACTTC	CASSTGGPGEQYF
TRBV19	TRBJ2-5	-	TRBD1	TGTGCCAGTAGTCCCTCGGGACAGGGTTTCTTGGAGACCCAGTACTTC	CASSPSGQGFLETQYF
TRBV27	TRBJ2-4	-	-	TGTGCCAGCAGCCCTGCGGAGAGACTATTAGCCAAAAACATTCAGTACTTC	CASSPAERLLAKNIQYF
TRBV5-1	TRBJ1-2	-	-	TGCGCCAGCAGCGCAGGGGACATAGATTATGGCTACACCTTC	CASSAGDIDYGYTF
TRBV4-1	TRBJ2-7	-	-	TGCGCCAGCAGCCAAGCCCGGGGGAGCTACGAGCAGTACTTC	CASSQARGSYEQYF
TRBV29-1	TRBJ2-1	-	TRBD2	TGCAGCGTTGCCGGTAGGACTAGCGGGAGGTCCACCTACAATGAGCAGTTCTTC	CSVAGRTSGRSTYNEQFF